This T cell receptor (beta chain) was sequenced for a study of cytomegalovirus exposure and HLA in healthy donors. Study as a whole: Drawn from HLA-typed donors, tens of millions of unique TCRs were held in an early data release. Study-level results: A missense variant in DCLRE1C was later tied to TCR beta V- and J-gene trimming. Apart from CMV serostatus, no immune exposure information was available. Earlier results showed most TCR beta V segments being productive about 87% or about 30% of the time.

The CDR3 length is 13 residues. V was shortened by 1 base and J by 1 base, with 3 bases between the two germline ends. Germline lookup yields CDR1 SGHNT and CDR2 YENEEA. As concerns this clone: The target antigen is unknown.

Primers: 60 Vbeta forward and 13 Jbeta reverse. Using immunoSEQ multiplex PCR, the repertoire was profiled, and TCRdb retains in-frame clones only, with some absent. The sample yields roughly 98,000 clones, 75% to 80% seen once. The chain carries TRBV11-3 and TRBJ2-3; D call uncertain. The sequenced sample consisted of PBMCs. The source of this sequence is a female donor in good health and CMV-seronegative. CDR3 coding DNA: TGTGCCAGCAGCTTAGGCGGCACAGATACGCAGTATTTT. This codes for CASSLGGTDTQYF.